The 2 T cell receptor beta chains reported below all come from one sample, sequenced in a study of T-cell memory formation after mild COVID-19 (dated by TCRdb to the early 2020s). Library creation used 5' RACE. Sequenced using an Illumina NovaSeq 6000. The raw public data were reprocessed by TCRdb itself: fastp quality trimming at Q25, MiXCR clonotype calling, in-frame beta chains only. Rows are unified per CDR3 protein, each entry keeping the most common DNA and genes. Within this sample are roughly 130,000 distinct CDR3 sequences, with approximately 6.2% of them counted one time only. Jointly, the top ten make up roughly 2% of the sample. The sample consisted of PBMCs or a T cell subset sorted from them (not recorded which). The receptors shown here come from an adult woman who had mild COVID-19 (a few samples of this study predate the infection). The sample titles of this study are shuffled in the database, so cell type and time point are left out; the donor was told from shared clones.

The chain couples TRBV9 to TRBJ1-5; no definite D call. Germline CDR1 is SGDLS and CDR2 is YYNGEE. Trimming left V 0 bases short and J 7 bases short, with 11 bases between. This CDR3 is built from 14 residues. In nucleotides, the CDR3 is TGTGCCAGCAGCGTAGATCCCGGGGAACAGCCCCAGCATTTT. Protein product: CASSVDPGEQPQHF.

The chain joins TRBV6-2 or TRBV6-3 to TRBJ1-1; maybe TRBD1 (5 bases). Germline V gene lookup returns CDR1 MNHEY and CDR2 SVGEGT. Trimming took off 2 bases at V and 4 bases at J, with 8 bases between the two ends. This CDR3 contains 13 residues. The CDR3 here is CASSYDGGTEAFF. For the CDR3, the DNA is TGTGCCAGCAGTTACGATGGGGGCACTGAAGCTTTCTTT.